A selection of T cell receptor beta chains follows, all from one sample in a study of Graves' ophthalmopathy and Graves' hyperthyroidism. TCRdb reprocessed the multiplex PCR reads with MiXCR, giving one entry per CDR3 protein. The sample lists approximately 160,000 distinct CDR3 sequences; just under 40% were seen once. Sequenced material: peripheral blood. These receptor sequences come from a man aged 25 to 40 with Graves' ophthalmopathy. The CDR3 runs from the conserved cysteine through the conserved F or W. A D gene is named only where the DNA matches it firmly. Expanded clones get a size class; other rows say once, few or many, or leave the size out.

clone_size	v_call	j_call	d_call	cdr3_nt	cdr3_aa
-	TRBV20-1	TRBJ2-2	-	TGCAGTGCTGAGCCAGGGACTTCGAACACCGGGGAGCTGTTTTTT	CSAEPGTSNTGELFF
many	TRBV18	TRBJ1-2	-	TGTGCCAGCTCACCTCCCGCGTCGACAAGCTATGGCTACACCTTC	CASSPPASTSYGYTF
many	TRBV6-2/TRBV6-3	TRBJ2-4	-	TGTGCCAGCGAGGGAACCAAAAACATTCAGTACTTC	CASEGTKNIQYF
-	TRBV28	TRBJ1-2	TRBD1	TGTGCCAGCAGTTTGACAGGGGGCCCCTATGGCTACACCTTC	CASSLTGGPYGYTF
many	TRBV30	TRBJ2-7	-	TGTGCCTGGTCAGCTGGCTACGAGCAGTACTTC	CAWSAGYEQYF
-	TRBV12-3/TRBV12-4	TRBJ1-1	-	TGTGCCAGCAGTTTAATAACAATGAACACTGAAGCTTTCTTT	CASSLITMNTEAFF
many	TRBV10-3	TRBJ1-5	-	TGTGCCATTAGTGGCCAGGGCAATCAGCCCCAGCATTTT	CAISGQGNQPQHF
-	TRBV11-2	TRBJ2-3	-	TGTGCCAGCAGCCTCGACAGGACAGATACGCAGTATTTT	CASSLDRTDTQYF
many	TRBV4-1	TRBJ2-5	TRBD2	TGCGCCAGCAGCGTCCAAGGAGCGGGAGCGGAGACCCAGTACTTC	CASSVQGAGAETQYF
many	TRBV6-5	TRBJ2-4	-	TGTGCCAGCAGTTACGGACGCGGAAACATTCAGTACTTC	CASSYGRGNIQYF
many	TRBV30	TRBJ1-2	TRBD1	TGTGCCTGGAGGATGGACAGGAGCGGCGGTGGCTACACCTTC	CAWRMDRSGGGYTF
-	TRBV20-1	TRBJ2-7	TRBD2	TGCAGTGCTGGGAGCCGGGCTAGCGGGAGCTCCTACGAGCAGTACTTC	CSAGSRASGSSYEQYF
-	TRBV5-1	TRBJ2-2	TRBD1	TGCGCCAGCAGCTCAGGGGGCGCCGGCACCGGGGAGCTGTTTTTT	CASSSGGAGTGELFF
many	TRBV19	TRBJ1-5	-	TGTGCCAGTAGCCCGACAGGACCTAATCAGCCCCAGCATTTT	CASSPTGPNQPQHF
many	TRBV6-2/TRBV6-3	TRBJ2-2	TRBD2	TGTGCCAGCAGTCGCCCGGGACTAGCGGGAGGGCTCACCGGGGAGCTGTTTTTT	CASSRPGLAGGLTGELFF
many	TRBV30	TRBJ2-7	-	TGTGCCTGGAGAATGGCCTCAAGCTCCTACGAGCAGTACTTC	CAWRMASSSYEQYF
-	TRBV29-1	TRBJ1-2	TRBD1	TGCAGCGGTGGGACAGGGGAAGCTAACTATGGCTACACCTTC	CSGGTGEANYGYTF
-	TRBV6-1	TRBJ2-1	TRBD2	TGTGCCAGCAGTGAGTCCGATGGCGGGAGGCAGTTCTTC	CASSESDGGRQFF
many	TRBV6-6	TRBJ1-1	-	TGTGCCAGCAGTAGCAGGACAGCGAACACTGAAGCTTTCTTT	CASSSRTANTEAFF
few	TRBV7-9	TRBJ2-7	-	TGTGCCAGCAGCTTAGGCCGGGACGAGCAGTACTTC	CASSLGRDEQYF
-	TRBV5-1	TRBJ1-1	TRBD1	TGCGCCAGCAGCTTGGACAGGGGGACTATGAACACTGAAGCTTTCTTT	CASSLDRGTMNTEAFF
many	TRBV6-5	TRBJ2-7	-	TGTGCCAGCAGTTACCAATCGACAGGCCCCAGGCGCGAGCAGTACTTC	CASSYQSTGPRREQYF
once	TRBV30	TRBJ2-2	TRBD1	TGTGCCTGGAGAGCCGGGACAGGGGGCACCGGGGAGCTGTTTTTT	CAWRAGTGGTGELFF
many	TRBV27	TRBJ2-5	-	TGTGCCAGCAGTCCAACCAGACTAGGGGGTTACCAAGAGACCCAGTACTTC	CASSPTRLGGYQETQYF
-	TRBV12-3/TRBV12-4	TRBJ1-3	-	TGTGCCAGCAGTTCTTCCTCAGCAGGGGCTGGAAACACCATATATTTT	CASSSSSAGAGNTIYF
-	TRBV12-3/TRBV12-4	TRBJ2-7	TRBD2	TGTGCCAGCAGTCCTATCGACGTTAGCGGGAGCTCCAACGAGCAGTACTTC	CASSPIDVSGSSNEQYF